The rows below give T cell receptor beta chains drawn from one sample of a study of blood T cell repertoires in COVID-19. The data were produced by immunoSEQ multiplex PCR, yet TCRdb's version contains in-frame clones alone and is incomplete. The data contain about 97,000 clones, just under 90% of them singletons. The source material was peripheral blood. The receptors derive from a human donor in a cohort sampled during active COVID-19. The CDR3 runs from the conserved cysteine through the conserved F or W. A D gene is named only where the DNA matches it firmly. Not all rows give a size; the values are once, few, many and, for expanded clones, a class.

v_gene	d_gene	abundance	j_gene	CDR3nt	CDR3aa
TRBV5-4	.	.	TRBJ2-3	TGTGCCAGCAGCTTGATAAGCGGCTCTAGCACAGATACGCAGTATTTT	CASSLISGSSTDTQYF
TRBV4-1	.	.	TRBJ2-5	TGCGCCAGCAGCCAAGACACTAGCCGGCTGGGGACCCAGTACTTC	CASSQDTSRLGTQYF
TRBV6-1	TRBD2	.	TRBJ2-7	TGTGCCAGCAGTGAATTCGGTAGCGGGGGGGCCTTCGAGCAGTACTTC	CASSEFGSGGAFEQYF
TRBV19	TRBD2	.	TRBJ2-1	TGTGCCAGTACCGATTCGGCTAGCGGGAGGGTTGTAAATGAGCAGTTCTTC	CASTDSASGRVVNEQFF
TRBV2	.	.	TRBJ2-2	TGTGCCAGCAGTTATCCAGGACTCGGGGAGCTGTTTTTT	CASSYPGLGELFF
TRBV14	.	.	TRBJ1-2	TGTGCCAGCAGCCAAGATCTCTCCTATGGCTACACCTTC	CASSQDLSYGYTF
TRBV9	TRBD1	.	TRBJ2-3	TGTGCCAGCAGCGTAGATATACCAGGGGGCGCGTCAGATACGCAGTATTTT	CASSVDIPGGASDTQYF
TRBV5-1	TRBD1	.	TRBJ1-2	TGCGCCAGCAGCTTGGGACAGGGAGACTATGGCTACACCTTC	CASSLGQGDYGYTF
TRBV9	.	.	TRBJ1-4	TGTGCCAGCAGCGTAGAATCGGCTAATGAAAAACTGTTTTTT	CASSVESANEKLFF
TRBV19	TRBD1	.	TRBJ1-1	TGTGCCAGTAGTATTCGGGACAGGGGAGGGGAAGCTTTCTTT	CASSIRDRGGEAFF
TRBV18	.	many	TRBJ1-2	TGTGCCAGCTCACCATTTAACAGGGAGAGTAACTATGGCTACACCTTC	CASSPFNRESNYGYTF
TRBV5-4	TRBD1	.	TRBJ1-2	TGTGCCAGCACCCAGGACAGGGATTACTATGGCTACACCTTC	CASTQDRDYYGYTF
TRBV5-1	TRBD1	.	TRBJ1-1	TGCGCCAGCAGCTCCTGGACAGGGATAGTAACTGAAGCTTTCTTT	CASSSWTGIVTEAFF
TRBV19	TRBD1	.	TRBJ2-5	TGTGCCAGTAGTACCGGACAGGTAGAGACCCAGTACTTC	CASSTGQVETQYF
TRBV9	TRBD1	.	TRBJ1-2	TGTGCCAGCAGCCGTATGGGGACGGACAGGGTGGAGTATGGCTACACCTTC	CASSRMGTDRVEYGYTF
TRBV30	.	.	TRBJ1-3	TGTGCCTGGAGTTTGGCAGGGGCTGGAAACACCATATATTTT	CAWSLAGAGNTIYF
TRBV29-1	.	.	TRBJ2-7	TGCAGCGTTGAGGTAATGGGGGCCACTGGAAAGCAGTACTTC	CSVEVMGATGKQYF
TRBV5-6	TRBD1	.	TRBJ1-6	TGTGCCAGCAGTTACCGGGACAGTAATTCACCCCTCCACTTT	CASSYRDSNSPLHF
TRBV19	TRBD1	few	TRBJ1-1	TGTGCCAGCGCCAGGCAGGGGGCATACACTGAAGCTTTCTTT	CASARQGAYTEAFF
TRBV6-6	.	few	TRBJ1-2	TGTGCCAGCAGTTACCCCCCCACGGGTGGCTACACCTTC	CASSYPPTGGYTF
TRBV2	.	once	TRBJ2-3	TGTGCCAGCAGTGAACTAGTAAGCACAGATACGCAGTATTTT	CASSELVSTDTQYF
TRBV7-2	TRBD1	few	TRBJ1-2	TGTGCCAGCAGCTTAGACAGGGGCAGTAACTATGGCTACACCTTC	CASSLDRGSNYGYTF
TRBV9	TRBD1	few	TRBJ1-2	TGTGCCAGCAGCGGTACGACAGGGGGCTTTTATGGCTACACCTTC	CASSGTTGGFYGYTF
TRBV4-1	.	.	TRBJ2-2	TGCGCCAGCAGCCAAGATTCCCCCGGGATATATCACACCGGGGAGCTGTTTTTT	CASSQDSPGIYHTGELFF
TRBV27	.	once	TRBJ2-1	TGTGCCAGCAGTTTCCGAGGGGAGGTATACAATGAGCAGTTCTTC	CASSFRGEVYNEQFF
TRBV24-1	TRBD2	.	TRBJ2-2	TGTGCCACCAGTGATTGGGACTATCCGAACACCGGGGAGCTGTTTTTT	CATSDWDYPNTGELFF
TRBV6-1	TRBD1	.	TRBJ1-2	TGTGCCAGCAGTGAACCCACCCGGGACAGGGCTTCTTATGGCTACACCTTC	CASSEPTRDRASYGYTF
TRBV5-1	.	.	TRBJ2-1	TGCGCCAGTCGCTTACAATACAATGAGCAGTTCTTC	CASRLQYNEQFF
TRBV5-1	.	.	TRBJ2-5	TGCGCCAGCAGCTTGGTCAGAGGAGAGACCCAGTACTTC	CASSLVRGETQYF
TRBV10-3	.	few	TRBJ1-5	TGTGCCATCAGTGAGTCGAACGGGGGGCAGCCCCAGCATTTT	CAISESNGGQPQHF
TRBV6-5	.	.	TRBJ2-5	TGTGCCAGCCCCTGGAGGGAGACCCAGTACTTC	CASPWRETQYF
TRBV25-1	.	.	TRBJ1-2	TGTGCCAGCAGTGACCTCCCTAACTATGGCTACACCTTC	CASSDLPNYGYTF
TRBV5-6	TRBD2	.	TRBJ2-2	TGTGCCAGCAGCTGGGGGACTAGCGGGAAAGTCGGGGAGCTGTTTTTT	CASSWGTSGKVGELFF
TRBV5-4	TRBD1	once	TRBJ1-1	TGTGCCAGCAGCTTGAAGGCAGGGGGAGGAACTGAAGCTTTCTTT	CASSLKAGGGTEAFF
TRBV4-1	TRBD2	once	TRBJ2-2	TGCGCCAGCAGCCATCGACTAGCGGGAGGAGCGAACACCGGGGAGCTGTTTTTT	CASSHRLAGGANTGELFF
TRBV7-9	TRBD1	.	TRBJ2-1	TGTGCCAGCAGCTCTAGACAGGGGTTTAATGAGCAGTTCTTC	CASSSRQGFNEQFF
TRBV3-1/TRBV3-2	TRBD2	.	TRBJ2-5	TGTGCCAGCAGCCATTTCAGACTAGCGGGAGATCAAGAGACCCAGTACTTC	CASSHFRLAGDQETQYF
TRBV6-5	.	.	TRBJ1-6	TGTGCCAGCAGTTACTTATCCGGACGGGGTAATTCACCCCTCCACTTT	CASSYLSGRGNSPLHF
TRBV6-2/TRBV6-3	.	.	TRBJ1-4	TGTGCCAGCAGTTACGCAGACAGCCCCGAGCCAAATGAAAAACTGTTTTTT	CASSYADSPEPNEKLFF
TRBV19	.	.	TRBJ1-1	TGTGCCAGTAGTGCCAGGGGTTCGGTGAACACTGAAGCTTTCTTT	CASSARGSVNTEAFF
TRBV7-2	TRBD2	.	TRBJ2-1	TGTGCCAGCAGCTTAACTAGCGGGAGGGCATACAATGAGCAGTTCTTC	CASSLTSGRAYNEQFF
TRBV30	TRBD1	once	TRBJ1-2	TGTGCCTGGAGTCCAACAGGGGTTGGGGGCTACACCTTC	CAWSPTGVGGYTF
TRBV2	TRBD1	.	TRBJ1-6	TGTGCCAGCAGTGAATCGGGACAGCGTAATAATTCACCCCTCCACTTT	CASSESGQRNNSPLHF
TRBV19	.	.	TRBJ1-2	TGTGCCAGTAGTCTCGGGACATCCTATGGCTACACCTTC	CASSLGTSYGYTF
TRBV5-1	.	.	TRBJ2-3	TGCGCCAGCAGCTCGGCCGCGAGGAGCACAGATACGCAGTATTTT	CASSSAARSTDTQYF
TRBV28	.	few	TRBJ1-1	TGTGCCAGCAGCCCCCATAGGGACATTGAAGCTTTCTTT	CASSPHRDIEAFF
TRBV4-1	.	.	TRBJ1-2	TGCGCCAGCAGCCAATGGGTAGGCCAGGGCTATGGCTACACCTTC	CASSQWVGQGYGYTF
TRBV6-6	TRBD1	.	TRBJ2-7	TGTGCCAGCAGTTACTCGTACAGGGGACACTACGAGCAGTACTTC	CASSYSYRGHYEQYF
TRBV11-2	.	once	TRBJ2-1	TGTGCCAGCAGCTTCCTCGGCAGGGGGACTCGTGATGAGCAGTTCTTC	CASSFLGRGTRDEQFF
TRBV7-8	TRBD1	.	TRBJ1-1	TGTGCCAGCAGCTTCCTCGGCGGACAGGGGGCACGCACTGAAGCTTTCTTT	CASSFLGGQGARTEAFF
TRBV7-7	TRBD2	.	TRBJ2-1	TGTGCTAGCAGCTTAGGACTAGCGGGGGACAATGAGCAGTTCTTC	CASSLGLAGDNEQFF
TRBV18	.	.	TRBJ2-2	TGTGCCAGCTCACCTAATCAGGGCACCGGGGAGCTGTTTTTT	CASSPNQGTGELFF